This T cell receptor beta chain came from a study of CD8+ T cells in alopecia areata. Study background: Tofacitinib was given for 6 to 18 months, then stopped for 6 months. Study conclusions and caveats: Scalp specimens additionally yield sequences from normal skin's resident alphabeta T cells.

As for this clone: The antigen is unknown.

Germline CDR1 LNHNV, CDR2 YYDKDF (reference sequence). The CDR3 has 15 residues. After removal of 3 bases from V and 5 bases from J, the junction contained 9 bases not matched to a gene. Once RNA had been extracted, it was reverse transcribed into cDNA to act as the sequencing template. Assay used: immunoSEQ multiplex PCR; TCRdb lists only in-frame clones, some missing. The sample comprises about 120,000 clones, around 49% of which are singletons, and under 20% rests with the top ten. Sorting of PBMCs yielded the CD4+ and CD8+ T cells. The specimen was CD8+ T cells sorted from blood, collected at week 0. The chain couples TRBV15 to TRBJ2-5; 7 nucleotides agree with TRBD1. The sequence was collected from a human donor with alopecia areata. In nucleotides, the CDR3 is TGTGCCACCAGCAGGAACCGACAGGGAGCGGAGACCCAGTACTTC. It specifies CATSRNRQGAETQYF.